This T cell receptor (beta chain) was captured by sequencing in a study of blood T cell repertoires in COVID-19. Looking at the study overall: The United States, Italy and Spain provided the acute and convalescent COVID-19 samples. Sample material is recorded as cDNA or gDNA derived from T cells, B-cell-depleted T cells, or PBMCs.

In the study's own analysis: How many nucleated cells were present was estimated from reference gene primer amplification. Only in-frame clones appear in the TCRdb table, and some are missing; sequencing was by immunoSEQ multiplex PCR. That table supplies the V and J calls and clone size; D and trimming were determined from the DNA. The table has about 63,000 clones, 60% to 85% seen once. The sample taken for sequencing was peripheral blood. The sequence was obtained from a woman older than 75 with acute or convalescent COVID-19.

The CDR3 is CASMSPEKADTQYF. The DNA for the CDR3 is TGTGCCAGCATGAGCCCGGAGAAGGCAGATACGCAGTATTTT. V and J are TRBV25-1 and TRBJ2-3; D is ambiguous. The CDR3 is 14 residues long. Germline assignment: CDR1 MGHDK and CDR2 SYGVNS. V lost 7 bases and J lost 4, with 15 bases in between.